This T cell receptor (beta chain) stems from a study of T-cell reconstitution after alpha-beta-depleted transplantation in children (dated by TCRdb to between 2015 and 2016). Looking at the study overall: The study quantitatively tracked T-cell immune reconstitution after TCRalphabeta/CD19-depleted allogeneic hematopoietic cell transplantation in children using TCR repertoire profiling.

CDR1 is given as MGHDK and CDR2 as SYGVNS, both from the germline V gene. V is pruned by 5 bases and J by 4 bases, leaving 14 bases of the junction without a gene match. From the cysteine up to the phenylalanine, the CDR3 has a length of 16 residues. Only CDR3 DNA remains: 48 bases, in frame from the first base. Results and caveats for the whole study, not just this receptor: The high TCRbeta diversity at day 60 in some patients was ascribed to recipient T cells and intrathymic progenitors that had survived conditioning. Hyperexpanded clone frequencies declined over subsequent months; after one year, T-cell counts and TCRbeta diversity were mostly attributed to newly produced T cells. The apparently early recovery of alphabetaT-cell counts about two months after transplant reportedly depended on only several hundred rapidly expanded clones that came from non-depleted graft cells.

The library was generated by PCR. The sample was run on an Illumina HiSeq 2500. TCR library preparation used molecular barcoding, with unique molecular identifiers applied to normalize quantification of the TCRbeta repertoire. TCRdb itself trimmed the public reads at Q25 with fastp, ran MiXCR and retained productive beta chains. Rows with one shared CDR3 protein collapse into an entry with the most common genes and DNA. The sample data list some 350,000 distinct CDR3 sequences, and 15% to 20% of these were observed just once. The biggest ten clones account for just over 40% of the sample. This clonotype was picked up a small number of times. Its antigen is unknown. No much larger clonotype is one base removed from it; base qualities were not supplied. The intended sense of this specimen's treatment or condition label: allogeneic hematopoietic cell transplantation with graft depleted of TCRalphabeta T cells and CD19 B cells. The children who served as transplant recipients had been given grafts of TCRalphabeta/CD19-depleted allogeneic hematopoietic cells.

This specimen was PBMCs, mostly from graft donor cells, taken 360 days after TCRalphabeta/CD19-depleted stem cell transplant. The sequence derives from a male patient aged 2-9 years who had a stem cell transplant for acute lymphoblastic leukemia, so the T cells may come from the graft donor. Recombination connected TRBV25-1 to TRBJ2-7; 7 junctional bases match TRBD1. CDR3 protein: CASSSHRGGDWYEQYF. The sequence in DNA is TGTGCCAGCAGTAGTCACAGGGGCGGTGATTGGTACGAGCAGTACTTC.